Here is one TCR beta chain with its context. This sample was taken from a study of blood T cell repertoires in COVID-19. Whole-study context: The study drew acute and convalescent COVID-19 samples from the United States, Italy and Spain.

This CDR3 is 15 amino acids long. V was clipped by 2 bases and J by 3 bases; unmatched bases: 4. Germline-derived CDR1 and CDR2 are MNHEY and SVGEGT. In the original processing: Cell counts per sample came from amplifying reference gene primers. TCRdb's table, derived via immunoSEQ multiplex PCR, lists solely in-frame clones and lacks some. The V and J calls and clone size come from that table; D and trimming were worked out from the DNA. Of roughly 300,000 clones listed, more than 75% are singletons. The clonotype comes from a woman between 40 and 50 years old who had recovered from COVID-19. The chain employs TRBV6-2 or TRBV6-3 and TRBJ1-5, with 7 bases aligning to TRBD1. Sequenced sample: peripheral blood. This CDR3 reads CASSYGTEINQPQHF. CDR3 nucleotide sequence: TGTGCCAGCAGTTACGGGACAGAAATCAATCAGCCCCAGCATTTT.